Below, 30 T cell receptor beta chains from the same sample are listed, as sequenced in a study of T cell responses to AZD1222 COVID-19 vaccine. Clones were read by immunoSEQ multiplex PCR, and TCRdb kept only the in-frame ones, dropping some. The sample includes around 170,000 clones, approximately 90% of them seen just once. This material consisted of peripheral blood, taken on day 0 of AZD1222 vaccination. Receptors originate from an adult in good health.

The J gene is TRBJ1-2, the V gene TRBV28; D remains unclear. V was shortened by 1 base and J by 3 bases, with 3 bases between the two germline ends. CDR3 size: 12 residues. Germline loops: CDR1 MDHEN, CDR2 SYDVKM. CDR3 region: CASSLSDYGYTF. The CDR3, as DNA: TGTGCCAGCAGTTTATCCGACTATGGCTACACCTTC.

This chain links TRBV7-9 with TRBJ1-2, with a possible D match to TRBD1 (6 bases). The CDR3 contains 14 residues. V was cut by 4 bases and J by 7 bases, with 16 bases left in between. The V gene's germline CDR1 is SEHNR and CDR2 FQNEAQ (reference sequence). This chain's CDR3 is CASSSGGGESGYTF. The CDR3 DNA is TGTGCCAGCAGCTCGGGAGGGGGGGAGAGTGGCTACACCTTC.

V usage is TRBV7-8 and J usage is TRBJ1-5, with TRBD1 matching 7 bases. The CDR3 length is 17 residues. Germline V gives CDR1 SGHVS, CDR2 FQNEAQ. V shed 5 bases, J shed 1 base, and the junction held 11 bases outside the gene matches. CDR3 nucleotides: TGTGCCAGCAGCCTAGACTCTGGAGGGGGCAGCAATCAGCCCCAGCATTTT. It codes for CASSLDSGGGSNQPQHF.

The CDR3 sequence is CASSRSFQGLSYEQYF. The CDR3 DNA reads as TGTGCCAGCAGTAGATCCTTCCAGGGCTTATCCTACGAGCAGTACTTC. J is TRBJ2-7 and V is TRBV5-6; possibly TRBD1 for D (5 bases). Germline values: CDR1 SGHDT, CDR2 YYEEEE. CDR3 size: 16 residues. V gave up 5 bases and J gave up 1 base, with 19 bases separating them.

The gene calls are TRBV10-3 and TRBJ1-2, with D tentatively TRBD1 (5 bases). V lost 0 bases and J 4 bases, leaving 9 bases between the germline ends. The length of the CDR3 is 14 residues. Germline V gives CDR1 ENHRY, CDR2 SYGVKD. The CDR3 DNA reads TGTGCCATCAGTGAGTCCGGGGGATCCTATGGCTACACCTTC. It yields the protein CAISESGGSYGYTF.

The rearrangement joins TRBV6-4 to TRBJ2-2; 8 bases agree with TRBD1. J lost 6 bases, V lost 7 bases, and 10 bases had no gene match. Germline values: CDR1 MRHNA, CDR2 SNTAGT. The CDR3 runs 15 residues. CDR3 in amino acids: CASNDRGSHAGELFF. Written as DNA, the CDR3 is TGTGCCAGCAACGACAGGGGATCTCACGCCGGGGAGCTGTTTTTT.

The chain couples TRBV11-2 to TRBJ2-7; 7 bases fit TRBD2. This CDR3 region has 13 residues. Germline CDR1 reads SGHAT; CDR2 reads FQNNGV. The junction had 6 bases not matched to a gene; V was cut back by 4 bases and J by 6 bases. The DNA of the CDR3 is TGTGCCAGCAGCTCAGGACTAGTCCGCGAGCAGTACTTC. This sequence encodes CASSSGLVREQYF.

The chain carries TRBV29-1 and TRBJ1-5; no definite D call. CDR3 length: 14 amino acids. V was trimmed by 4 bases and J by 2 bases, leaving 12 bases between them. Germline CDR1 is SQVTM and CDR2 is ANQGSEA. For the CDR3, the DNA is TGCAGCGTTGTCGTCATGGAAGGCAATCAGCCCCAGCATTTT. Translated: CSVVVMEGNQPQHF.

This sequence joins TRBV19 and TRBJ1-4; D not resolved. This CDR3 spans 18 amino acids. Per the germline V gene, CDR1 is LNHDA and CDR2 is SQIVND (reference sequence). The germline V and J ends were trimmed by 1 base and 0 bases, with 15 bases remaining between them. The CDR3 bases are TGTGCCAGTAGTATAGTAGGAGGAACCTTTGCAACTAATGAAAAACTGTTTTTT. Residues: CASSIVGGTFATNEKLFF.

This clone was observed once. This sequence joins TRBV13 and TRBJ1-4; TRBD1 might be the D (5 bases). This CDR3 has 15 amino acids. V was trimmed by 4 bases and J by 7 bases, leaving 16 bases between them. The germline V gene encodes CDR1 PRHDT and CDR2 FYEKMQ (reference sequence). Here the CDR3 reads CASSSGAAGSEKLFF. CDR3 sequence (DNA): TGTGCCAGCAGCTCCGGGGCAGCAGGGTCTGAAAAACTGTTTTTT.

This clone was recorded only once. The rearrangement links TRBV3-1 (or the pseudogene TRBV3-2) to TRBJ1-6, with no clear D. The germline V and J ends were trimmed by 1 base and 6 bases, with 13 bases remaining between them. CDR3 length: 16 residues. Germline CDR1 LGHDT, CDR2 YNNKEL (reference sequence). The CDR3 DNA follows: TGTGCCAGCAGCCAAGGAACCAGCCGCTCTAATTCACCCCTCCACTTT. It yields the protein CASSQGTSRSNSPLHF.

The chain employs TRBV11-2 and TRBJ2-7; 8 bases fit TRBD1. The CDR3 extends over 14 amino acids. The germline V gene encodes CDR1 SGHAT and CDR2 FQNNGV. Trimming took 0 bases from V and 7 from J; bases not matched to a gene: 5. The CDR3 sequence: CASSLDAGGREQYF. DNA of the CDR3: TGTGCCAGCAGCTTAGACGCAGGGGGCCGGGAGCAGTACTTC.

J is TRBJ1-4 and V is TRBV7-2; D is uncertain. The CDR3 is 12 amino acids. V lost 2 bases and J 8 bases, leaving 6 bases between the germline ends. Germline V gene sequence: CDR1 SGHTA, CDR2 FQGNSA. The CDR3 DNA reads TGTGCCAGCAGCTTATTGGGGGAAAAACTGTTTTTT. This translates into CASSLLGEKLFF.

The rearrangement links TRBV9 to TRBJ2-7; D gene ambiguous. This CDR3 is 15 amino acids long. The V gene's germline CDR1 is SGDLS and CDR2 YYNGEE. V was clipped by 0 bases and J by 6 bases, with 16 bases between them. Written as DNA, the CDR3 is TGTGCCAGCAGCGTAGATCGTGACGGTTTTAGCGAGCAGTACTTC. Amino acids: CASSVDRDGFSEQYF.

The chain recombines TRBV6-5 with TRBJ2-2, with TRBD1 matching over 8 bases. V was clipped by 6 bases and J by 4 bases; unmatched bases: 4. The CDR3 sequence is 14 residues long. Germline CDR1 MNHEY, CDR2 SVGAGI. For the CDR3, the DNA is TGTGCCAGCAGAATGGACAGGGCCACCGGGGAGCTGTTTTTT. Its translation is CASRMDRATGELFF.

This chain connects TRBV11-3 to TRBJ2-3; no reliable D call. V lost 3 bases, J lost 1 base, and 5 bases lay in between. CDR1 and CDR2 (germline): SGHNT, YENEEA. CDR3 size: 13 residues. The CDR3 DNA reads as TGTGCCAGCAGCTTTCCGGGCACAGATACGCAGTATTTT. It translates to CASSFPGTDTQYF.

The chain couples TRBV25-1 to TRBJ1-3; D is unresolved. Trimming left V 3 bases short and J 0 bases short, with 6 bases between. Germline values: CDR1 MGHDK, CDR2 SYGVNS. The CDR3 is 14 residues long. This CDR3 reads CASSEPGSGNTIYF. In DNA, the CDR3 is TGTGCCAGCAGTGAGCCAGGCTCTGGAAACACCATATATTTT.

The chain joins TRBV7-9 to TRBJ1-1; possibly TRBD1 for D (6 bases). V lost 0 bases to trimming and J lost 0 bases, with 20 bases between them. The length of the CDR3 is 19 residues. Per the germline V gene, CDR1 is SEHNR and CDR2 is FQNEAQ (reference sequence). In DNA, the CDR3 is TGTGCCAGCAGCTTAGCGCGACCGGGGGCCTTACCCTTGAACACTGAAGCTTTCTTT. Translated: CASSLARPGALPLNTEAFF.

This chain links TRBV5-1 with TRBJ1-1; unclear D gene. The CDR3 is made up of 14 amino acids. In germline, CDR1 is SGHRS, CDR2 YFSETQ. V was shortened by 0 bases and J by 3 bases, with 9 bases between the two germline ends. CDR3 amino acids: CASSLVGVDTEAFF. The CDR3 bases are TGCGCCAGCAGCTTGGTTGGGGTGGACACTGAAGCTTTCTTT.

This clone was found once. The chain recombines TRBV7-2 with TRBJ2-1; TRBD2 matches 14 bases. Germline V gives CDR1 SGHTA, CDR2 FQGNSA. This CDR3 has 16 residues. V was pared by 11 bases and J by 9 bases, with 15 bases of the junction left unmatched. The DNA for the CDR3 is TGTGCCCATACCCGTGAGGGGACTAGCGGGAGAGGTGAGCAGTTCTTC. It specifies CAHTREGTSGRGEQFF.

This rearrangement joins TRBV19 to TRBJ1-4; no reliable D call. The V end lost 0 bases, the J end lost 0 bases, and 11 bases lay between the germline ends. The germline gives CDR1 LNHDA, CDR2 SQIVND (reference sequence). The CDR3 totals 17 residues. The CDR3 DNA is TGTGCCAGTAGTATAGAGTTGCCGGGGACAACTAATGAAAAACTGTTTTTT. It encodes CASSIELPGTTNEKLFF. The full variable domain, its missing parts supplied by reference TRBV19 and TRBJ1-4, is DGGITQSPKYLFRKEGQNVTLSCEQNLNHDAMYWYRQDPGQGLRLIYYSQIVNDFQKGDIAEGYSVSREKKESFPLTVTSAQKNPTAFYLCASSIELPGTTNEKLFFGSGTQLSVL.

A single count supports this clone. A much larger clonotype is one base distant, so this may be a read error. The CDR3: CASSEGQNTEAFF. CDR3 sequence (DNA): TGTGCCAGCAGCGAAGGACAGAACACTGAAGCTTTCTTT. This chain joins TRBV7-2 and TRBJ1-1, with D perhaps TRBD1 (5 bases). The germline CDR1 and CDR2 sequences are SGHTA and FQGNSA. This CDR3 comprises 13 residues. V was shortened by 5 bases and J by 1 base, with 8 bases between the two germline ends.

This chain's CDR3 is CASSERKGGNEQFF. In DNA form, the CDR3 reads TGTGCCAGCAGTGAGCGAAAGGGGGGCAATGAGCAGTTCTTC. J is TRBJ2-1 and V is TRBV6-1; D tentatively reads TRBD1 or TRBD2 (6 bases each). The CDR3 totals 14 residues. The germline V gene has CDR1 MNHNS and CDR2 SASEGT. Trimming left V 3 bases short and J 6 bases short, with 12 bases between.

CDR3 amino acids: CASRGWQYEQYF. In DNA form, the CDR3 reads TGTGCCAGCAGAGGTTGGCAGTACGAGCAGTACTTC. The chain uses TRBV2 and TRBJ2-7; D is unresolved. Germline assignment: CDR1 SNHLY and CDR2 FYNNEI. V lost 6 bases to trimming and J lost 4 bases, with 10 bases between them. The CDR3 is 12 amino acids.

This clone was detected a few times. The chain combines TRBV4-2 with TRBJ2-1; D is unclear. V lost 0 bases to trimming and J lost 9 bases, with 18 bases between them. This CDR3 comprises 16 residues. CDR1 and CDR2 from the germline V gene are LGHNA and YNFKEQ. The CDR3 region has the DNA TGTGCCAGCAGCCAAGATTTGGGTCCCAGGTATAGTGAGCAGTTCTTC. It is translated as CASSQDLGPRYSEQFF.

V and J are TRBV5-6 and TRBJ2-1, with 9 bases aligning to TRBD1. This CDR3 has 15 residues. Unmatched junction bases numbered 5, after V lost 0 bases and J lost 7 bases. The germline V gene has CDR1 SGHDT and CDR2 YYEEEE. The CDR3 reads CASSLVGQGSNEQFF. The CDR3 bases are TGTGCCAGCAGCTTGGTGGGACAGGGAAGTAATGAGCAGTTCTTC. The full variable domain, rest sourced from reference TRBV5-6 and TRBJ2-1, is DAGVTQSPTHLIKTRGQQVTLRCSPKSGHDTVSWYQQALGQGPQFIFQYYEEEERQRGNFPDRFSGHQFPNYSSELNVNALLLGDSALYLCASSLVGQGSNEQFFGPGTRLTVL.

The rearrangement joins TRBV7-8 to TRBJ2-4; 7 bases are a match to TRBD2. The CDR3 covers 18 residues. Germline V gene lookup returns CDR1 SGHVS and CDR2 FQNEAQ. The trim removed 1 base at V and 0 bases at J, leaving 9 bases unmatched. CDR3: CASSLVGASGIAKNIQYF. In nucleotides, the CDR3 is TGTGCCAGCAGCTTAGTCGGAGCTAGCGGCATAGCCAAAAACATTCAGTACTTC.

This rearrangement joins TRBV7-2 to TRBJ1-3; 7 bases are shared with TRBD1. The germline V gene encodes CDR1 SGHTA and CDR2 FQGNSA. The CDR3 contains 18 residues. Unmatched junction bases numbered 11, after V lost 3 bases and J lost 0 bases. The DNA for the CDR3 is TGTGCCAGCAGCTTGAACCGACAGGGACCGCTCTCTGGAAACACCATATATTTT. This encodes CASSLNRQGPLSGNTIYF.

This chain connects TRBV12-5 to TRBJ1-1; D is ambiguous. Germline loops: CDR1 LGHNT, CDR2 FRNRAP. V gave up 3 bases and J gave up 1 base, with 6 bases separating them. The CDR3 spans 13 residues. CDR3 coding DNA: TGTGCTAGTGGTTTTAAGGGGAACACTGAAGCTTTCTTT. Amino acid sequence: CASGFKGNTEAFF. Complete variable domain (other parts from reference TRBV12-5 and TRBJ1-1): DARVTQTPRHKVTEMGQEVTMRCQPILGHNTVFWYRQTMMQGLELLAYFRNRAPLDDSGMPKDRFSAEMPDATLATLKIQPSEPRDSAVYFCASGFKGNTEAFFGQGTRLTVV.

The CDR3 here is CASSTRPLNTEAFF. DNA for the CDR3: TGTGCCAGTAGTACACGTCCCTTGAACACTGAAGCTTTCTTT. The gene calls are TRBV19 and TRBJ1-1; D is undetermined. V lost 4 bases and J 0 bases, leaving 9 bases between the germline ends. CDR1 LNHDA and CDR2 SQIVND come from the germline V gene (reference sequence). This CDR3 region has 14 residues.